The 4 T cell receptor beta chains below come from one sample, sequenced in a study of cytomegalovirus exposure and HLA in healthy donors (dated by TCRdb to the late 2010s). The protocol used for the library was the immunoSEQ multiplex PCR assay. A mixture of 60 forward primers for TCR Vbeta segments and 13 reverse primers for TCR Jbeta segments was used in the multiplex PCR. TCRdb obtained this table from immuneACCESS and retained in-frame rearrangements with V and J assigned. These tables miss some clones; where compared with another copy, unresolved V genes account for less than half of the shortfall, and the remainder is unexplained. In all, the sample holds roughly 200,000 clones, and 83% of those were seen once. The top ten clonotypes cover 1.7% of the sample. Sequences were obtained from PBMCs. Every receptor here comes from a man aged 40-50 years in good health and CMV-seropositive.

This clone was counted once. The chain joins TRBV7-9 to TRBJ2-3, with D perhaps matching TRBD1 (6 bases). The germline V gene encodes CDR1 SEHNR and CDR2 FQNEAQ (reference sequence). Between the trimmed V and J ends, which lost 3 bases and 0 bases, there was a span of 13 bases. The CDR3 is 16 residues long. The chain's CDR3 is CASSLIPGHSTDTQYF. In nucleotides, the CDR3 is TGTGCCAGCAGCTTGATCCCGGGACATAGCACAGATACGCAGTATTTT.

V is TRBV5-1 and J is TRBJ2-1; 15 bases align to TRBD2. Germline CDR1 and CDR2: SGHRS and YFSETQ. V was pared by 0 bases and J by 9 bases, with 1 base of the junction left unmatched. CDR3 length: 15 amino acids. This CDR3 is CASSLGGLAGGEQFF. DNA for the CDR3: TGCGCCAGCAGCTTGGGGGGACTAGCGGGAGGTGAGCAGTTCTTC.

This chain joins TRBV18 and TRBJ1-5; possibly TRBD1 for D (5 bases). Germline V CDR1 and CDR2: KGHSH, LQKENI. Deletions cut 3 bases from V and 4 bases from J, with 19 bases between. The CDR3 is made up of 17 amino acids. The CDR3 loop reads CASSPDGGHQWNQPQHF. CDR3 nucleotide sequence: TGTGCCAGCTCACCGGACGGGGGTCATCAGTGGAATCAGCCCCAGCATTTT.

The J gene is TRBJ1-5, the V gene TRBV7-8; a weak D match, TRBD1 (6 bases). V lost 4 bases to trimming and J lost 6 bases, with 10 bases between them. Per germline, CDR1 SGHVS and CDR2 FQNEAQ. The CDR3 totals 13 residues. The CDR3 is CASSSTGFQPQHF. The CDR3, as DNA: TGTGCCAGCAGCTCTACAGGGTTTCAGCCCCAGCATTTT.